This record covers a single T cell receptor beta chain. The sample holds a few counts of this clonotype. Which antigen it targets is not known. No quality values exist for individual bases; no much larger clone is one base distant. From the cysteine up to the phenylalanine, the CDR3 has a length of 11 residues. This entry keeps only the CDR3 DNA: 33 bases, framed from base 1. The germline V gene (reference sequence) yields DFQATT for CDR1 and SNEGSKA for CDR2. Trimming costs V 5 bases and J 6 bases, and their ends lie 11 bases apart. The source of the sample is a study of molecular identifiers for immune sequencing clone quantification listed by TCRdb under 2018. In the study overall: In a replicate experiment, RNA from about 19,000 or 110,000 naive CD8 T cells was split into five aliquots, four of which were sequenced. The study was a methods study using CD8 T cells to benchmark molecular-identifier clustering-based TCR repertoire sequencing (MIDCIRS) and TCR RNA copy counting. Summary of the overall study and its limitations: Modeling estimated about 2.8 recovered TCR RNA copies per cell, compared with around 9.7 by digital PCR, which implies about 30% capture efficiency. When barcode sub-clustering was left out, chimeric consensus sequences inflated TCR diversity, with chimeras reaching as high as 47%. Highly expanded clone sizes could be underestimated because identical TCR molecules may share a barcode. In CMV-specific effector cells, clones with more than 20 RNA copies contained over 99% of molecules, whereas in naive cells such clones contained under 1% of molecules. Spiked-in Jurkat TCR RNA equivalent to a single cell was reported to be detectable even among approximately 1 million naive CD8 T cells. Naive libraries contained spiked-in Jurkat TCR RNA (around ten copies' worth), which is not part of the donor repertoire.

The library was obtained by PCR. Sequencing instrument: NextSeq 500. Bulk TCR libraries were made following a previously described method, with the TCR primers given in Table S5. The Qiagen AllPrep DNA/RNA kit was used to purify total RNA. Before analysis, reads from multiple sequencing runs of the same library were pooled. In the source study's methods: Only reads with exact TCR constant sequence were kept, trimmed to 150 nt, and grouped by their 12-nt molecular barcodes. Reads within each barcode group were sub-clustered using a 15% Levenshtein threshold, and quality-weighted consensus sequences were constructed for each RNA molecule. Non-functional sequences were removed, as were lower-count sequences one edit away from another. Barcode sub-clusters with fewer than 20% of the maximum read count were removed, based on fitting two negative binomial distributions. TCRdb reworked the public reads: Q25 trimming with fastp, MiXCR clone assembly, productive beta chains retained. All rows with the same CDR3 protein become a single entry with the most common DNA and genes. The V and J calls were not made by the authors but by TCRdb's processing. The table for this sample lists about 100,000 distinct CDR3 sequences; roughly 38% of them were counted only once. Together, the top ten hold under 5.5% of the sample.

Libraries of naive CD8 T cells were built from anywhere between roughly 17,000 and 1,000,000 sorted cells, with 10%, 30% or 50% of the purified RNA used. Naive CD8 T cells, defined as CD8+CD4-CCR7+CD45RA+, were FACS-sorted into RLT Plus buffer on a BD FACSAria II. To test detection sensitivity, Jurkat RNA equal to over nine TCR copies was added to samples of about 20,000-1,000,000 naive CD8 T cells. Enrichment of CD8 T cells was done with RosetteSep CD8+ T Cell Enrichment Cocktail plus Ficoll-Paque, and ACK red cell lysis came afterward. The TCR was taken from a human donor in good health. Some libraries in this study had Jurkat cell RNA spiked in. Specimen: naive CD8+ T cells from blood, with Jurkat cell RNA spiked in. What the cell subset or site label conveys for this sample: FACS-sorted CD8+CD4-CCR7+CD45RA+ naive T cells. The receptor chain draws on TRBV20-1 and TRBJ2-7; TRBD2 could be the D gene, as 5 bases match. The CDR3 region reads CSAQRVAEQYF. The DNA sequence is TGCAGTGCTCAGAGGGTCGCCGAGCAGTACTTC.